This T cell receptor beta chain was obtained from a study of blood T cell repertoires in COVID-19. The wider study: Italy, Spain and the United States were the sources of the convalescent and acute COVID-19 samples. Sample material is recorded as cDNA or gDNA derived from T cells, B-cell-depleted T cells, or PBMCs.

Authors' processing steps: The assay estimated nucleated cells by amplifying reference gene primers. The protocol was immunoSEQ multiplex PCR, while the TCRdb copy is restricted to in-frame clones and leaves out a portion. V, J and clone size were drawn from that table, and D and trimming were deduced from the DNA. The table lists about 260,000 clones, 75% to 95% of them singletons. Seattle researchers signed up patients amid active infection and tracked them longitudinally. Trimming removed 4 bases from V and 5 bases from J, with 9 bases in between. The V gene's germline CDR1 is SGHDT and CDR2 YYEEEE. This CDR3 is built from 12 residues.

This receptor was identified in a person aged 18 to 29 with COVID-19, enrolled during active disease. The sequencing sample was made of peripheral blood. The rearrangement joins TRBV5-6 to TRBJ1-1; D unresolved. CDR3 sequence: CASSTGMTEAFF. Here the CDR3 DNA reads TGTGCCAGCAGCACCGGGATGACTGAAGCTTTCTTT.